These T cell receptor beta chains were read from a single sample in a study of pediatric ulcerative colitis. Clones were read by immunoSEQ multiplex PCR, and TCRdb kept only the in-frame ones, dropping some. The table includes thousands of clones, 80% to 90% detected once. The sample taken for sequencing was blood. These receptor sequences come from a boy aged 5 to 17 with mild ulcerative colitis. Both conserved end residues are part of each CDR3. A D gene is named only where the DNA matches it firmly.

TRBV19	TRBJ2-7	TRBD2	TGTGCCAGTAGTAGTCTCTCCGGGACTAGCGGGAGCGGTAGCTCCTACGAGCAGTACTTC	CASSSLSGTSGSGSSYEQYF
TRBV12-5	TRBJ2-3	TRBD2	TGTGCTAGTGGTTTGGTATTAGGCGGGAGGGGACCAGATACGCAGTATTTT	CASGLVLGGRGPDTQYF
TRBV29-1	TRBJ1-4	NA	TGCAGCGCCATAGAGCCTCAGAATGAAAAACTGTTTTTT	CSAIEPQNEKLFF
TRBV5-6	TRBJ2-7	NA	TGTGCCAGCAGCCGGCGAATGGGGGGAGTAACCTACGAGCAGTACTTC	CASSRRMGGVTYEQYF
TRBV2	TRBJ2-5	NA	TGTGCCACCACCCCCGGCCAAGAGACCCAGTACTTC	CATTPGQETQYF
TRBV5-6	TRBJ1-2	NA	TGTGCCAGCAGCGGGGCCGACTATGGCTACACCTTC	CASSGADYGYTF
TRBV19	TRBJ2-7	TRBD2	TGTGCCAGTAGTCCATCGGCGGGAGGAACGGTCGAGCAGTACTTC	CASSPSAGGTVEQYF
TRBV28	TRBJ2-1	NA	TGTGCCAGCAGTGAAGGGCTTGAGCAGTTCTTC	CASSEGLEQFF
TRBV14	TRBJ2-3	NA	TGTGCCAGCAGCCAACAGGGTTTGAGCACAGATACGCAGTATTTT	CASSQQGLSTDTQYF
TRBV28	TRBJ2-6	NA	TGTGCCAGCAGCCCTGCCCCCTCCTCTGGGGCCAACGTCCTGACTTTC	CASSPAPSSGANVLTF